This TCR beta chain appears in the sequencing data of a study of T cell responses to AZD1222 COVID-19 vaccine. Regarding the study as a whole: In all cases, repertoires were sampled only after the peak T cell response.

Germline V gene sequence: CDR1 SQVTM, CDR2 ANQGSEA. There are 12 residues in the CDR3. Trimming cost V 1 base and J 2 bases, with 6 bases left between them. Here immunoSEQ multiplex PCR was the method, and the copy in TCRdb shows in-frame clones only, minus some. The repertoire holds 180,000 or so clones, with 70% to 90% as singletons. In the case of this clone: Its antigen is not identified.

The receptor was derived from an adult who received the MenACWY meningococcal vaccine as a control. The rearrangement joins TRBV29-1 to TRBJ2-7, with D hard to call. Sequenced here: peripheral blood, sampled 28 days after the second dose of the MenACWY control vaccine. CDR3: CSVEGTTYEQYF. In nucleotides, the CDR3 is TGCAGCGTTGAAGGCACCACCTACGAGCAGTACTTC.